The T cell receptor beta chain described here comes from a study of blood T cells in healthy people across ages. Then a second PCR, running about 6 to 12 cycles, was carried out with a sample-barcoded 5' primer and a J-beta primer mix. TCRdb re-derived calls from the 5' RACE reads in MiXCR, one entry per CDR3 protein. The sample lists approximately 790,000 distinct CDR3 sequences, around 62% occurring once. Source material: blood. The receptor was isolated from a man aged 25-40 years in good health.

The CDR3: CASSLGQFEKLFF. Written as DNA, the CDR3 is TGTGCCAGCAGCTTAGGGCAATTTGAAAAACTGTTTTTT. This rearrangement joins TRBV7-8 to TRBJ1-4, with D unresolved. The CDR3 consists of 13 residues. Trimming cost V 1 base and J 7 bases, with 7 bases left between them. The germline CDR1 and CDR2 sequences are SGHVS and FQNEAQ.